The 30 T cell receptor beta chains presented below share a single source sample, sequenced in a study of T cell changes during pregnancy in multiple sclerosis. The protocol was immunoSEQ multiplex PCR, while the TCRdb copy is restricted to in-frame clones and leaves out a portion. The top ten clones hold about 1.2% of a sample with under 100,000 clones, nearly 95% of them seen once. The sample consisted of peripheral blood, taken in the second trimester of pregnancy. These TCRs come from a female donor with multiple sclerosis, enrolled in a pregnancy study.

The rearrangement joins TRBV9 to TRBJ2-1, with no clear D. This CDR3 spans 15 amino acids. Trimming left V 0 bases short and J 0 bases short, with 7 bases between. CDR1 and CDR2 from the germline V gene are SGDLS and YYNGEE. The CDR3 coding sequence is TGTGCCAGCAGCGTAGGGGCTACCTCCTACAATGAGCAGTTCTTC. This sequence encodes CASSVGATSYNEQFF. Full variable domain (remainder filled in from reference TRBV9 and TRBJ2-1): DSGVTQTPKHLITATGQRVTLRCSPRSGDLSVYWYQQSLDQGLQFLIQYYNGEERAKGNILERFSAQQFPDLHSELNLSSLELGDSALYFCASSVGATSYNEQFFGPGTRLTVL.

The chain has TRBV19 and TRBJ2-7; no clear D. Germline V gives CDR1 LNHDA, CDR2 SQIVND (reference sequence). V was shortened by 2 bases and J by 3 bases, with 8 bases between the two germline ends. The CDR3 extends over 13 amino acids. The chain's CDR3 is CASSIMHSYEQYF. CDR3 sequence (DNA): TGTGCCAGTAGTATAATGCACAGCTACGAGCAGTACTTC. Using reference TRBV19 and TRBJ2-7 for the parts outside the CDR3, the full variable domain is DGGITQSPKYLFRKEGQNVTLSCEQNLNHDAMYWYRQDPGQGLRLIYYSQIVNDFQKGDIAEGYSVSREKKESFPLTVTSAQKNPTAFYLCASSIMHSYEQYFGPGTRLTVT.

The chain combines TRBV27 with TRBJ2-1, with 9 bases lining up with TRBD2. Germline assignment: CDR1 MNHEY and CDR2 SMNVEV (reference sequence). After removal of 6 bases from V and 10 bases from J, the junction contained 22 bases not matched to a gene. This CDR3 spans 18 amino acids. DNA of the CDR3: TGTGCCAGCAGGCCCCCGACCCGTAAAGTAGCGGGAGTCATCGAGCAGTTCTTC. It is translated as CASRPPTRKVAGVIEQFF.

This sequence joins TRBV11-2 and TRBJ2-1, with 8 bases that match TRBD2. CDR1 is SGHAT and CDR2 is FQNNGV in the germline V gene. Unmatched junction bases numbered 6, after V lost 5 bases and J lost 3 bases. This CDR3 is 15 amino acids long. Written as DNA, the CDR3 is TGTGCCAGCAGCCCCGCTAGCGGGTTCTACAATGAGCAGTTCTTC. Its translation is CASSPASGFYNEQFF. The full variable domain, its missing parts supplied by reference TRBV11-2 and TRBJ2-1, is EAGVAQSPRYKIIEKRQSVAFWCNPISGHATLYWYQQILGQGPKLLIQFQNNGVVDDSQLPKDRFSAERLKGVDSTLKIQPAKLEDSAVYLCASSPASGFYNEQFFGPGTRLTVL.

This clone has a single count. The V call is TRBV10-3, the J call TRBJ2-1, with TRBD2 matching 8 bases. The germline V gene has CDR1 ENHRY and CDR2 SYGVKD. The V gene end was trimmed by 2 bases and the J gene end by 8 bases; junction bases not matched to a gene: 8. This CDR3 is built from 15 residues. The CDR3, as DNA: TGTGCCATCAGTGAGAGGGCTAGCGGGTTTGATGAGCAGTTCTTC. Encoded protein: CAISERASGFDEQFF.

This chain joins TRBV7-3 and TRBJ2-3; no clear D gene. CDR1 and CDR2 (germline): SGHTA, FQGTGA. The CDR3 is 14 amino acids. Trimming took 4 bases from V and 4 from J, leaving 12 bases between them. DNA for the CDR3: TGTGCCAGCAGCTCCCGTGGGCCCCCAGATACGCAGTATTTT. Protein: CASSSRGPPDTQYF.

This clone came up a few times. The chain is built from TRBV18 and TRBJ2-2, with 7 bases lining up with TRBD1. Germline V gene lookup returns CDR1 KGHSH and CDR2 LQKENI. The CDR3 contains 19 residues. Trimming cost V 3 bases and J 3 bases; bases outside gene matches: 16. The CDR3 is CASSPRPGQPQSYTGELFF. CDR3 nucleotides: TGTGCCAGCTCACCCAGACCGGGACAGCCACAATCTTACACCGGGGAGCTGTTTTTT.

This sequence joins TRBV19 and TRBJ1-1; D may be TRBD1 (6 bases). This CDR3 has 16 amino acids. Germline V CDR1 and CDR2: LNHDA, SQIVND (reference sequence). Trimming shortened V by 5 bases and J by 4 bases, and 20 bases separated the two germline ends. CDR3 DNA: TGTGCCAGTAGTCTTTCTAAAGGGGGACGGAGCACTGAAGCTTTCTTT. It translates to CASSLSKGGRSTEAFF.

The chain employs TRBV2 and TRBJ2-2; 9 positions agree with TRBD2. The V gene end was trimmed by 6 bases and the J gene end by 0 bases; junction bases not matched to a gene: 5. This CDR3 spans 16 amino acids. Germline V gene data show CDR1 as SNHLY and CDR2 as FYNNEI. Here the CDR3 reads CASSYLAGTNTGELFF. CDR3 DNA sequence: TGTGCCAGCAGCTATCTAGCGGGGACGAACACCGGGGAGCTGTTTTTT.

CDR3 coding DNA: TGCGCCAGCAGCTCAGGACTACGGGGGGGAACAGATACGCAGTATTTT. Amino acid sequence: CASSSGLRGGTDTQYF. The rearrangement uses TRBV5-1 and TRBJ2-3, with TRBD2 matching over 8 bases. The V gene end was trimmed by 3 bases and the J gene end by 3 bases; junction bases not matched to a gene: 9. The CDR3 runs to 16 residues. From germline, CDR1 is SGHRS and CDR2 YFSETQ.

The J gene is TRBJ2-4, the V gene TRBV25-1; 8 nucleotides line up with TRBD2. V was clipped by 8 bases and J by 4 bases; unmatched bases: 7. CDR3 size: 14 residues. CDR1 and CDR2 (germline): MGHDK, SYGVNS. In DNA form, the CDR3 reads TGTGCCAGCCGACTAGCGAAAGCTAAAAACATTCAGTACTTC. This encodes CASRLAKAKNIQYF.

The chain links TRBV27 to TRBJ2-1, with 8 bases that match TRBD2. Germline V gene data show CDR1 as MNHEY and CDR2 as SMNVEV (reference sequence). The V segment lost 2 bases and the J segment 3 bases; nucleotides outside the gene matches: 6. The CDR3 is made up of 16 amino acids. The DNA of the CDR3 is TGTGCCAGCAGTTTACACGGGAGGGCCGACTACAATGAGCAGTTCTTC. As protein: CASSLHGRADYNEQFF.

This clone was counted a single time. The chain has TRBV7-9 and TRBJ2-3, with TRBD1 identical over 7 bases. V was pared by 4 bases and J by 0 bases, with 4 bases of the junction left unmatched. This CDR3 has 15 amino acids. Germline lookup yields CDR1 SEHNR and CDR2 FQNEAQ (reference sequence). CDR3 sequence: CASSSTGVSTDTQYF. CDR3 in DNA: TGTGCCAGCAGCTCAACAGGGGTTAGCACAGATACGCAGTATTTT.

The V gene is TRBV7-2, the J gene TRBJ2-3; 12 nucleotides line up with TRBD2. Germline CDR1 and CDR2: SGHTA and FQGNSA. Trimming removed 3 bases from V and 2 bases from J; junction bases left unmatched: 6. The CDR3 totals 17 residues. The DNA of the CDR3 is TGTGCCAGCAGCTTGAGCACTAGCGGGAGGTTCACAGATACGCAGTATTTT. It translates to CASSLSTSGRFTDTQYF.

A single count supports this clone. The rearrangement uses TRBV5-4 and TRBJ1-3; no firm D call. Germline assignment: CDR1 SGHNT and CDR2 YYREEE (reference sequence). V was pared by 2 bases and J by 2 bases, with 5 bases between. The CDR3 runs 13 residues. CDR3 DNA sequence: TGTGCCAGCAGCTTAAACACTGGAAACACCATATATTTT. Amino acid sequence: CASSLNTGNTIYF.

This clone was detected only once. This sequence joins TRBV5-1 and TRBJ1-1, with a tentative D call TRBD1 (6 bases). The germline gives CDR1 SGHRS, CDR2 YFSETQ. Trimming left V 6 bases short and J 3 bases short, with 18 bases between. CDR3 length equals 15 residues. The CDR3 here is CASIKTTGLDTEAFF. Here the CDR3 DNA reads TGCGCCAGCATCAAAACCACAGGGTTAGACACTGAAGCTTTCTTT.

The chain employs TRBV27 and TRBJ2-5; 7 bases agree with TRBD1. The CDR3 totals 16 residues. After removal of 4 bases from V and 4 bases from J, the junction contained 12 bases not matched to a gene. The germline V gene encodes CDR1 MNHEY and CDR2 SMNVEV (reference sequence). The CDR3 region has the DNA TGTGCCAGCAGTTCCCGACAGGGTAGGGTTGGAGAGACCCAGTACTTC. It codes for CASSSRQGRVGETQYF.

This chain connects TRBV28 to TRBJ2-5; D possibly corresponds to TRBD1 (6 bases). Deletions cut 5 bases from V and 2 bases from J, with 15 bases between. Looked up from germline, CDR1 is MDHEN and CDR2 is SYDVKM. The CDR3 runs 15 residues. CDR3: CASSANRAPQETQYF. The CDR3, as DNA: TGTGCCAGCAGTGCTAACAGGGCCCCTCAAGAGACCCAGTACTTC.

The V gene is TRBV7-9, the J gene TRBJ2-5, with 8 bases matching TRBD1. V lost 4 bases to trimming and J lost 4 bases; unmatched junction nucleotides: 8. CDR3 length: 15 amino acids. Germline-derived CDR1 and CDR2 are SEHNR and FQNEAQ (reference sequence). The CDR3 reads CASSSPPTGAETQYF. The CDR3 DNA sequence: TGTGCCAGCAGCTCACCACCGACAGGGGCAGAGACCCAGTACTTC.

The V call is TRBV6-1, the J call TRBJ1-1; the D is unclear. This CDR3 contains 13 residues. The V end lost 5 bases, the J end lost 1 base, and 8 bases lay between the germline ends. The germline V gene encodes CDR1 MNHNS and CDR2 SASEGT. The CDR3 nucleotides are TGTGCCAGCAGTCAGACGGGGAACACTGAAGCTTTCTTT. As protein: CASSQTGNTEAFF.

The chain links TRBV7-6 to TRBJ1-4; 7 positions match TRBD1. The CDR3 spans 14 residues. The V and J ends lost 5 bases and 7 bases, in that order; junction bases with no gene match: 7. CDR1 and CDR2 (germline): SGHVS, FNYEAQ. This CDR3 is CASSQGEGGEKLFF. In DNA form, the CDR3 reads TGTGCCAGCAGCCAGGGGGAAGGCGGTGAAAAACTGTTTTTT. Drawing the rest from reference TRBV7-6 and TRBJ1-4, the complete variable domain is GAGVSQSPRYKVTKRGQDVALRCDPISGHVSLYWYRQALGQGPEFLTYFNYEAQQDKSGLPNDRFSAERPEGSISTLTIQRTEQRDSAMYRCASSQGEGGEKLFFGSGTQLSVL.

This chain links TRBV5-4 with TRBJ2-7; a possible D gene is TRBD1 (6 bases). Germline V gene sequence: CDR1 SGHNT, CDR2 YYREEE (reference sequence). This CDR3 region has 16 residues. The V end was cut by 4 bases, the J end by 3 bases, with 20 bases between. CDR3 sequence reads: CASSPTPFDRSYEQYF. In nucleotides, the CDR3 is TGTGCCAGCAGCCCAACCCCGTTCGACAGGAGCTACGAGCAGTACTTC.

In this sample, this clone turned up once. The rearrangement links TRBV27 to TRBJ1-1; no reliable D call. Between the trimmed V and J ends, which lost 4 bases and 1 base, there was a span of 10 bases. CDR1 and CDR2 from the germline V gene are MNHEY and SMNVEV (reference sequence). This CDR3 is built from 14 residues. The DNA of the CDR3 is TGTGCCAGCAGTTCCCGGGTCGGGAACACTGAAGCTTTCTTT. It is translated as CASSSRVGNTEAFF.

The genes are TRBV9 and TRBJ2-2; D uncertain. The V end was cut by 1 base, the J end by 5 bases, with 9 bases between. Germline values: CDR1 SGDLS, CDR2 YYNGEE. The CDR3 spans 14 residues. CDR3 protein: CASSVSSVTGELFF. The CDR3 nucleotides are TGTGCCAGCAGCGTATCCTCTGTTACCGGGGAGCTGTTTTTT.

This chain joins TRBV18 and TRBJ2-2; TRBD2 might be the D (5 bases). The CDR3 covers 16 residues. The V gene lost 2 bases and the J gene lost 1 base, with 11 bases spanning the gap. Germline V CDR1 and CDR2: KGHSH, LQKENI. Written as DNA, the CDR3 is TGTGCCAGCTCACCAGTTCCGGGAAAGAACACCGGGGAGCTGTTTTTT. This codes for CASSPVPGKNTGELFF. Full variable domain (missing parts from reference TRBV18 and TRBJ2-2): NAGVMQNPRHLVRRRGQEARLRCSPMKGHSHVYWYRQLPEEGLKFMVYLQKENIIDESGMPKERFSAEFPKEGPSILRIQQVVRGDSAAYFCASSPVPGKNTGELFFGEGSRLTVL.

The rearrangement links TRBV7-8 to TRBJ1-5; the D is unclear. Germline lookup yields CDR1 SGHVS and CDR2 FQNEAQ. V was shortened by 4 bases and J by 1 base, with 11 bases between the two germline ends. This CDR3 has 15 amino acids. The CDR3 DNA sequence: TGTGCCAGCAGCTCCCTCCGCCTAAGCAATCAGCCCCAGCATTTT. It encodes CASSSLRLSNQPQHF.

The J gene is TRBJ2-3, the V gene TRBV9; 7 nucleotides match TRBD1. The germline gives CDR1 SGDLS, CDR2 YYNGEE. The V gene end was trimmed by 3 bases and the J gene end by 6 bases; junction bases not matched to a gene: 10. The CDR3 covers 15 residues. The CDR3 bases are TGTGCCAGCAGCGCAACGACAGGGATGCTTGATACGCAGTATTTT. Translation: CASSATTGMLDTQYF.

The chain employs TRBV6-1 and TRBJ2-6, with TRBD1 matching 7 bases. CDR1 is MNHNS and CDR2 is SASEGT in the germline V gene. The V gene end was trimmed by 10 bases and the J gene end by 0 bases; junction bases not matched to a gene: 6. This CDR3 comprises 15 residues. CDR3 residues: CATRSGGSGANVLTF. CDR3 nucleotides: TGTGCCACCAGATCAGGGGGCTCTGGGGCCAACGTCCTGACTTTC.

In this sample, this clone turned up once. At one of its ends the junction is not consistent with the germline gene, which may arise from a read error. The J gene is TRBJ2-7, the V gene TRBV28; TRBD1 might be the D (5 bases). This CDR3 comprises 11 residues. Germline CDR1 is MDHEN and CDR2 is SYDVKM. CDR3 sequence: CASSGDRTTRF. DNA for the CDR3: TGTGCCAGCAGTGGCGACCGGACAACCCGTTTC.

As for this clone: Germline and junction disagree at one end, which may indicate a read error. Other DNA sequences of this sample code for an identical CDR3. The rearrangement links TRBV5-4 to TRBJ2-7; 11 bases fit TRBD2. The CDR3 extends over 14 amino acids. Germline CDR1 reads SGHNT; CDR2 reads YYREEE (reference sequence). CDR3 in DNA: TGTGCTAGCAGCTCCGGGACTAGCGGCTACGAGCAGTACTTC. This codes for CASSSGTSGYEQYF.